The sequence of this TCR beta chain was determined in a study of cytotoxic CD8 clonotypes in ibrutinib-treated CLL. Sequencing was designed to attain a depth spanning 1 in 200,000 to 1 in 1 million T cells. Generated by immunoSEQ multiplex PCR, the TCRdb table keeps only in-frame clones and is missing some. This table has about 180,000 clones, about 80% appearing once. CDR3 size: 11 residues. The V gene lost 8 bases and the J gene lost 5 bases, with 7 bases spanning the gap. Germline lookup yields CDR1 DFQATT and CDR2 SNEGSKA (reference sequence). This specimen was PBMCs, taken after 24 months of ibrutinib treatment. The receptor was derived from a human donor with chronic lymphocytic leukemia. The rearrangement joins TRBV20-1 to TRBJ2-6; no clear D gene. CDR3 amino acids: CSSPRANVLTF. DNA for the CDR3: TGCAGTTCGCCTAGGGCCAACGTCCTGACTTTC.